Listed here are 4 T cell receptor beta chains from one sample, sequenced in a study of shared clonotypes between healthy human individuals. Profiled with immunoSEQ multiplex PCR; TCRdb holds only in-frame clones, not every one. The sample lists 850,000 to 1,200,000 clones, about 75% seen once, with around 1.4% in the top ten. Sequenced sample: memory CD4+ T cells sorted from blood. The subset: CD45RA-negative fraction. These receptors were collected from a man younger than 35 in good health.

The rearrangement uses TRBV20-1 and TRBJ2-3; D is perhaps TRBD1 or TRBD2 (6 bases each). This CDR3 contains 11 residues. The germline V and J ends were trimmed by 6 bases and 8 bases, with 12 bases remaining between them. Germline V gene lookup returns CDR1 DFQATT and CDR2 SNEGSKA (reference sequence). The CDR3 sequence is CSAKKGGTQYF. The CDR3 coding sequence is TGCAGTGCAAAAAAGGGGGGTACGCAGTATTTT.

The chain combines TRBV7-9 with TRBJ2-7; D is unclear. Trimming took 2 bases from V and 5 from J, leaving 7 bases between them. This CDR3 is 12 amino acids long. Looked up from germline, CDR1 is SEHNR and CDR2 is FQNEAQ (reference sequence). The CDR3 DNA reads as TGTGCCAGCAGCTTATTTAGGGACGAGCAGTACTTC. Amino acid sequence: CASSLFRDEQYF.

This clone was detected only once. CDR3 DNA sequence: TGTGCCAGCAGCACAGGGGCCTACGAGCAGTACTTC. As protein: CASSTGAYEQYF. This rearrangement joins TRBV2 to TRBJ2-7; TRBD1 aligns across 7 bases. This CDR3 has 12 amino acids. Germline loops: CDR1 SNHLY, CDR2 FYNNEI. V lost 6 bases and J lost 2; bases outside the gene matches: 1.

This chain connects TRBV28 to TRBJ1-3; 8 bases match TRBD1. V was pared by 7 bases and J by 4 bases, with 6 bases of the junction left unmatched. The CDR3 length is 14 residues. In germline, CDR1 is MDHEN, CDR2 SYDVKM. The CDR3 loop reads CASISGGAGNTIYF. The CDR3, as DNA: TGTGCCAGCATTTCAGGGGGCGCCGGAAACACCATATATTTT.